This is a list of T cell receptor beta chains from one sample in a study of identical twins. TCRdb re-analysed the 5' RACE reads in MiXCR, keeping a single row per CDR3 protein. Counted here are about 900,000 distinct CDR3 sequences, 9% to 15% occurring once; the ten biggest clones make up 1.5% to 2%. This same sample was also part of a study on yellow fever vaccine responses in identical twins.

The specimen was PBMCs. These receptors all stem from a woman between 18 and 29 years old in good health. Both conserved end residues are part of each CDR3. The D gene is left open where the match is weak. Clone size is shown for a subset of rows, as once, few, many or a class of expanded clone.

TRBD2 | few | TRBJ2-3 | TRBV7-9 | CASSLAPGRTDTQYF | TGTGCCAGCAGCTTAGCGCCCGGGAGGACAGATACGCAGTATTTT
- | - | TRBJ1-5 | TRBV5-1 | CASSWGPEREPQHF | TGCGCCAGCAGCTGGGGACCCGAGAGGGAGCCCCAGCATTTT
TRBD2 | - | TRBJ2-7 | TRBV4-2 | CASSPHRGLAGGLYEQYF | TGTGCCAGCAGCCCCCACCGGGGACTAGCGGGAGGCCTCTACGAGCAGTACTTC
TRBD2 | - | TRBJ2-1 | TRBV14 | CASSQGLAKGLREQFF | TGTGCCAGCAGCCAGGGACTAGCAAAGGGGCTGAGGGAGCAGTTCTTC
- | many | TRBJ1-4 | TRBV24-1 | CATSDGAAEKLFF | TGTGCCACCAGCGATGGGGCTGCCGAAAAACTGTTTTTT
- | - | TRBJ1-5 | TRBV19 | CASSIEMARPNQPQHF | TGTGCCAGTAGTATAGAAATGGCCAGGCCCAATCAGCCCCAGCATTTT
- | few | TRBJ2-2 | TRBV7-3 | CASSLIGAGELFF | TGTGCCAGCAGCTTAATTGGAGCCGGGGAGCTGTTTTTT
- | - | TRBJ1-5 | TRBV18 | CASSPSANQPQHF | TGTGCCAGCTCACCGAGTGCGAATCAGCCCCAGCATTTT
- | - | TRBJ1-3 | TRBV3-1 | CASSFDRDSGNTIYF | TGTGCCAGCAGCTTTGACAGAGACTCTGGAAACACCATATATTTT
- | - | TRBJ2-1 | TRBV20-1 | CSAALATHNEQFF | TGCAGTGCCGCTTTAGCGACCCACAATGAGCAGTTCTTC
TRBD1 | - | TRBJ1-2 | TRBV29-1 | CSVEDYKKGQRYGYTF | TGCAGCGTTGAAGATTATAAGAAGGGACAGAGATATGGCTACACCTTC
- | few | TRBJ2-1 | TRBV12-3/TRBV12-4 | CASRSRLVSNNEQFF | TGTGCCAGCAGATCCAGACTAGTTTCAAACAATGAGCAGTTCTTC
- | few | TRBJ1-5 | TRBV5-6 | CASSLAGRDQPQHF | TGTGCCAGCAGCTTGGCGGGCAGAGATCAGCCCCAGCATTTT
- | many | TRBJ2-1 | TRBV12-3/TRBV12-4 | CASSLLPNSYNEQFF | TGTGCCAGCAGTTTATTGCCTAACTCCTACAATGAGCAGTTCTTC
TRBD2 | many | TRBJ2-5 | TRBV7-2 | CASSLVLAEETQYF | TGTGCCAGCAGCTTAGTCCTAGCGGAAGAGACCCAGTACTTC
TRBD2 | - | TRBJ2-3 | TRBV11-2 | CASSPGTRFISTDTQYF | TGTGCCAGCAGCCCCGGGACTAGATTTATCAGCACAGATACGCAGTATTTT
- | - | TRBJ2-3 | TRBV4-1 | CASSQVPVLATDTQYF | TGCGCCAGCAGCCAAGTTCCGGTCTTGGCCACAGATACGCAGTATTTT
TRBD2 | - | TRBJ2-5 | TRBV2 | CASTLRGLAAQETQYF | TGTGCCAGCACTCTAAGAGGGCTAGCGGCACAAGAGACCCAGTACTTC
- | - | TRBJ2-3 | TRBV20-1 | CSAHRLGPDTQYF | TGCAGTGCTCATCGACTAGGTCCCGATACGCAGTATTTT
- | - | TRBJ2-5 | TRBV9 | CASSPPAAQETQYF | TGTGCCAGCAGCCCCCCAGCGGCCCAAGAGACCCAGTACTTC
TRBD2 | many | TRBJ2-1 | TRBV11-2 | CASSLLTSGDIYNEQFF | TGTGCCAGCAGCTTATTAACTAGCGGGGATATCTACAATGAGCAGTTCTTC
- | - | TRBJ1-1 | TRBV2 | CASSVDQGALSSEAFF | TGTGCCAGCAGTGTGGACCAGGGAGCCCTATCAAGTGAAGCTTTCTTT
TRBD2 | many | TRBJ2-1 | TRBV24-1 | CATSEVRLAGPSYNEQFF | TGTGCCACCAGTGAGGTGCGGCTAGCGGGCCCCTCCTACAATGAGCAGTTCTTC
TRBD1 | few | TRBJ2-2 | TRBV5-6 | CASSDWDRQNTGELFF | TGTGCCAGCAGCGACTGGGACAGGCAAAACACCGGGGAGCTGTTTTTT
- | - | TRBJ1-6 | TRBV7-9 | CASSLKALGSSPLHF | TGTGCCAGCAGCTTAAAGGCGCTGGGGTCTTCACCCCTCCACTTT
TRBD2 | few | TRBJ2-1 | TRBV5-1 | CASSPGLAESEQFF | TGCGCCAGCAGCCCGGGACTAGCGGAATCTGAGCAGTTCTTC
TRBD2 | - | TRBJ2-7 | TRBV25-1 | CASSEYGVAGEAYEQYF | TGTGCCAGCAGTGAATATGGAGTAGCGGGAGAAGCCTACGAGCAGTACTTC
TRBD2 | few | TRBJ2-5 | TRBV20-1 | CSALLAGGQETQYF | TGCAGTGCCCTACTAGCGGGGGGACAAGAGACCCAGTACTTC
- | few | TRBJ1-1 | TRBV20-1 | CSASRLENTEAFF | TGCAGTGCCTCACGACTGGAGAACACTGAAGCTTTCTTT
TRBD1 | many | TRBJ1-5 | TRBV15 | CATSRTGVFNQPQHF | TGTGCCACCAGCAGGACAGGGGTGTTCAATCAGCCCCAGCATTTT
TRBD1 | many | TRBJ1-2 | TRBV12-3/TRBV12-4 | CASTSPGQGAFSGYTF | TGTGCCAGCACCTCTCCCGGACAGGGGGCCTTCAGTGGCTACACCTTC
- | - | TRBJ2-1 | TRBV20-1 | CSANLRSSYNEQFF | TGCAGTGCTAACTTGCGTAGCTCCTACAATGAGCAGTTCTTC
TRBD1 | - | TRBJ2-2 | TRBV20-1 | CSARDPGGDTGELFF | TGCAGTGCTAGAGATCCAGGGGGCGACACCGGGGAGCTGTTTTTT
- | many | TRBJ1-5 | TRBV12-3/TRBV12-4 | CASSFGQPQHF | TGTGCCAGCAGTTTTGGTCAGCCCCAGCATTTT
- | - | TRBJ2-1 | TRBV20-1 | CSAREGYSYNEQFF | TGCAGTGCTAGAGAGGGGTATTCCTACAATGAGCAGTTCTTC
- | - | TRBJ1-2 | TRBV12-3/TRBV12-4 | CASSLSIDNYGYTF | TGTGCCAGCAGTTTGTCAATCGATAACTATGGCTACACCTTC
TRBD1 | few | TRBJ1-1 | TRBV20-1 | CSAHKGARDTEAFF | TGCAGTGCTCATAAGGGGGCAAGGGACACTGAAGCTTTCTTT
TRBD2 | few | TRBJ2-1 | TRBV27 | CASSLVAGRGGEQFF | TGTGCCAGCAGTTTAGTTGCGGGGAGGGGTGGGGAGCAGTTCTTC
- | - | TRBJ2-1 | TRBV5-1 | CASSLGKSGIGGWFF | TGCGCCAGCAGCTTGGGAAAAAGCGGGATAGGGGGTTGGTTCTTC
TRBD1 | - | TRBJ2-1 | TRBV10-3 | CAIKRTGSSYNEQFF | TGTGCCATCAAGCGGACAGGGAGCTCCTACAATGAGCAGTTCTTC
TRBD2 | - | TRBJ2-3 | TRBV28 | CASSLRLAGVGADTQYF | TGTGCCAGCAGTTTAAGGCTAGCGGGAGTGGGAGCAGATACGCAGTATTTT
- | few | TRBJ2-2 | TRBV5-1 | CASSLSDRNTGELFF | TGCGCCAGCAGCTTGTCGGACAGAAACACCGGGGAGCTGTTTTTT
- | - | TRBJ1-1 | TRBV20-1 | CSATGQMNTEAFF | TGCAGTGCTACCGGACAAATGAACACTGAAGCTTTCTTT
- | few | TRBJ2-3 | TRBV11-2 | CASSHWGPRDTQYF | TGTGCCAGCAGCCACTGGGGCCCCAGAGATACGCAGTATTTT
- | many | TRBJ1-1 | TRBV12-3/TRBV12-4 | CASSKRAASHTEAFF | TGTGCCAGCAGCAAACGGGCGGCAAGCCACACTGAAGCTTTCTTT
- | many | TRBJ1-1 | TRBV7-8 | CASSHGAEAFF | TGTGCCAGCAGTCATGGTGCTGAAGCTTTCTTT
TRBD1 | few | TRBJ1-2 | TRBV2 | CASSVDRGNYGYTF | TGTGCCAGCAGTGTCGACAGGGGGAACTATGGCTACACCTTC
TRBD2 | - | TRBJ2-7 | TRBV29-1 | CSVQILAGDPYEQYF | TGCAGCGTTCAAATACTAGCGGGGGACCCCTACGAGCAGTACTTC
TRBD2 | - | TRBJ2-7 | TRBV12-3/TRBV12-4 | CASSFFLASGSYEQYF | TGTGCCAGCAGTTTCTTTTTGGCTAGCGGGAGTTACGAGCAGTACTTC